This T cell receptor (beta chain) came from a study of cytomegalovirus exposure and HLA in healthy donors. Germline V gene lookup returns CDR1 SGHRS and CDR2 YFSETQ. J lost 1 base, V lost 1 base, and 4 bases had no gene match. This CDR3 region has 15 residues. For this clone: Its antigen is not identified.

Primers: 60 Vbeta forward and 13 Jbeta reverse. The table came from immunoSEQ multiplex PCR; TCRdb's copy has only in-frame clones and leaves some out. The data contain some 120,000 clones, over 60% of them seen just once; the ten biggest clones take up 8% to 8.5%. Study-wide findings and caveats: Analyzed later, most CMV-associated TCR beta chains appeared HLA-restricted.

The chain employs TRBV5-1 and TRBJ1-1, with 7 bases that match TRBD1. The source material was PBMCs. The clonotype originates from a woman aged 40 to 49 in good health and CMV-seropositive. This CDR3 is CASSLRTGENTEAFF. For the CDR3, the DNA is TGCGCCAGCAGCTTGCGGACAGGAGAGAACACTGAAGCTTTCTTT. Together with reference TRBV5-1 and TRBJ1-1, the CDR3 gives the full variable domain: KAGVTQTPRYLIKTRGQQVTLSCSPISGHRSVSWYQQTPGQGLQFLFEYFSETQRNKGNFPGRFSGRQFSNSRSEMNVSTLELGDSALYLCASSLRTGENTEAFFGQGTRLTVV.